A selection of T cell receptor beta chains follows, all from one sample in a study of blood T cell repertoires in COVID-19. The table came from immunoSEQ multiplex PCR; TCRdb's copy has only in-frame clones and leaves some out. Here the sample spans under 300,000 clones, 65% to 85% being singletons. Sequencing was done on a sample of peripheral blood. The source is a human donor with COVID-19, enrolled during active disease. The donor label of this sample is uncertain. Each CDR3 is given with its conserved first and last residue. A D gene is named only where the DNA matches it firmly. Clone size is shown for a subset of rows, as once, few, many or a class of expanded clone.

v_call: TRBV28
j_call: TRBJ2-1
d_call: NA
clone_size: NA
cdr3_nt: TGTGCCAGCAGTCCCCGCGGGCAGGGGTCCTACAATGAGCAGTTCTTC
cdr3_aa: CASSPRGQGSYNEQFF

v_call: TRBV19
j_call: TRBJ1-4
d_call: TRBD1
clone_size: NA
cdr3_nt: TGTGCCAGTAGCACAGGGGCTACTAATGAAAAACTGTTTTTT
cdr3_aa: CASSTGATNEKLFF

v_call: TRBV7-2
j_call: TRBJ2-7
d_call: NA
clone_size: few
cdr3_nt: TGTGCCAGCAGCTTAGATTCGGGAAGCTACGAGCAGTACTTC
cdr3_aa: CASSLDSGSYEQYF

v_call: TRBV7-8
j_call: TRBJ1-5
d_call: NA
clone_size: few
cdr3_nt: TGTGCCAGCAGCTCTCTCGGGGGGGGCTATTACAATCAGCCCCAGCATTTT
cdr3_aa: CASSSLGGGYYNQPQHF

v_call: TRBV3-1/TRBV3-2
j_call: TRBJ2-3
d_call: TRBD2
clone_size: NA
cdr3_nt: TGTGCCAGCAGCCAAGATATGACTAGCGGGAGTTGGATCACAGATACGCAGTATTTT
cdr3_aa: CASSQDMTSGSWITDTQYF

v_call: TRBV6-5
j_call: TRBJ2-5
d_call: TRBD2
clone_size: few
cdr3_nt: TGTGCCAGCAGCCTACCACTAGCGGGAGGAGAGACCCAGTACTTC
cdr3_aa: CASSLPLAGGETQYF

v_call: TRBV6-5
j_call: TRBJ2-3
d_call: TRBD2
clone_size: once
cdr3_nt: TGTGCCAGCAGTAGAGCGGGAGGGCGGGTGGATACGCAGTATTTT
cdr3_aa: CASSRAGGRVDTQYF

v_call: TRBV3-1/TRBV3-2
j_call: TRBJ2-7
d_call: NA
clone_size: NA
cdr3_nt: TGTGCCAGCAGCCAGATGCTAGCCCATACCTACGAGCAGTACTTC
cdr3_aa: CASSQMLAHTYEQYF

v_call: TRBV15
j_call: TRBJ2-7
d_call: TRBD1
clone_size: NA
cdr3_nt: TGTGCCACCAGCAGAGTAATCGGACAGGGGCAGGGGGAGCAGTACTTC
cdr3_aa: CATSRVIGQGQGEQYF

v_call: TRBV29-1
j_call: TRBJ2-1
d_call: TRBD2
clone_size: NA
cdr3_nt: TGCAGCGTGGATAGCGGGTTTCGAGGGTACAATGAGCAGTTCTTC
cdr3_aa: CSVDSGFRGYNEQFF

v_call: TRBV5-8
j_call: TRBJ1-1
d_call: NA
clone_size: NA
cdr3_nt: TGTGCCATATCACGGGAGGGGGAGAACACTGAAGCTTTCTTT
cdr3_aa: CAISREGENTEAFF

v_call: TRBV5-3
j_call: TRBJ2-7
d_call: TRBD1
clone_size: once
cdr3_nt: TGTGCCAGAAGCCGGACCCCACCAACGGGACAGATTGGGACCTACGAGCAGTACTTC
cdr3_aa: CARSRTPPTGQIGTYEQYF

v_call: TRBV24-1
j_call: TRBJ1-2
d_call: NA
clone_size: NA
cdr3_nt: TGTGCCACCAGTGATTTGGCGGATGGCTACACCTTC
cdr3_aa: CATSDLADGYTF

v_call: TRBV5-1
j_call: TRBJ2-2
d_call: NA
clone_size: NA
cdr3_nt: TGCGCCAGCAGCTTGAACGCCGGGTTCGCCGGGGAGCTGTTTTTT
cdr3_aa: CASSLNAGFAGELFF

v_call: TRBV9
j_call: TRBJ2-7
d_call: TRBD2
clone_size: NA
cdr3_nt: TGTGCCAGCAGCGTAGTTAGCGGGAGGGAGCAGTACTTC
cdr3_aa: CASSVVSGREQYF